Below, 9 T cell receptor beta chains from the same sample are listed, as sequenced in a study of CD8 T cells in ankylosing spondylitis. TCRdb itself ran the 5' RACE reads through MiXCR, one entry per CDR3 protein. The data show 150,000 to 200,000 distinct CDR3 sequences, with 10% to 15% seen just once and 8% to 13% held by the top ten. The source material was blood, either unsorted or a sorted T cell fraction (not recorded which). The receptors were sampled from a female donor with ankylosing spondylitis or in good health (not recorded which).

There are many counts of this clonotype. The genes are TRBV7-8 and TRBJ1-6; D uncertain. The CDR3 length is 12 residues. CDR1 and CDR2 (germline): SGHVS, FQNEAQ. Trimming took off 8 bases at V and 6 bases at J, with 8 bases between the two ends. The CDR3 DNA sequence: TGTGCCAGCGGACGGGGTAATTCACCCCTCCACTTT. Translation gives CASGRGNSPLHF. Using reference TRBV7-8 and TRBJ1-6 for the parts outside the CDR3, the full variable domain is GAGVSQSPRYKVAKRGQDVALRCDPISGHVSLFWYQQALGQGPEFLTYFQNEAQLDKSGLPSDRFFAERPEGSVSTLKIQRTQQEDSAVYLCASGRGNSPLHFGNGTRLTVT.

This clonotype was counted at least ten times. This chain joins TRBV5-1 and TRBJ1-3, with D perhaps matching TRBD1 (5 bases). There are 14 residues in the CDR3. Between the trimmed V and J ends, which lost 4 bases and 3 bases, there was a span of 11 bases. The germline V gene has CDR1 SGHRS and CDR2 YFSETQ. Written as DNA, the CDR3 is TGCGCCAGCAGCCAGGGCGTCAGTGGAAACACCATATATTTT. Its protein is CASSQGVSGNTIYF.

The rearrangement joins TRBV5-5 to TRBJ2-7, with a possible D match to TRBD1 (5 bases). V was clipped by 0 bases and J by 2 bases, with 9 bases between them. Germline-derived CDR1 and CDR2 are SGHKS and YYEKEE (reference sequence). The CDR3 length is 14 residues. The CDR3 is CASSLEGFAYEQYF. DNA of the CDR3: TGTGCCAGCAGCTTGGAGGGGTTCGCCTACGAGCAGTACTTC.

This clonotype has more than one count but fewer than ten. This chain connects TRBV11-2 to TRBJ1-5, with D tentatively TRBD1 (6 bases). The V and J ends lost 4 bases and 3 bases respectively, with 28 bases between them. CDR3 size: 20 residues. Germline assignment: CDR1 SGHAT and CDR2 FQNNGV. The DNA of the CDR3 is TGTGCCAGCAGCTCCGGGGGCCTATTCTACGGGTCAGGTTACAATCAGCCCCAGCATTTT. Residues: CASSSGGLFYGSGYNQPQHF.

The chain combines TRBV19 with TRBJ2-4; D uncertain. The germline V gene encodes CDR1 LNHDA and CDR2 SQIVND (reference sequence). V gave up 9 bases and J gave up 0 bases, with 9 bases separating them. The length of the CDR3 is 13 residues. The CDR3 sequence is CASTDLAKNIQYF. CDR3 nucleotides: TGTGCCAGCACTGACCTAGCCAAAAACATTCAGTACTTC.

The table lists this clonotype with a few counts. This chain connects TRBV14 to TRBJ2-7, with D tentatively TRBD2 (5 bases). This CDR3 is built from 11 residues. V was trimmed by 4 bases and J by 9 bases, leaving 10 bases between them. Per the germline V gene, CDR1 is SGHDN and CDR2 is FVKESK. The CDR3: CASSPGVLQYF. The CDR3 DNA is TGTGCCAGCAGCCCCGGGGTTTTGCAGTACTTC.

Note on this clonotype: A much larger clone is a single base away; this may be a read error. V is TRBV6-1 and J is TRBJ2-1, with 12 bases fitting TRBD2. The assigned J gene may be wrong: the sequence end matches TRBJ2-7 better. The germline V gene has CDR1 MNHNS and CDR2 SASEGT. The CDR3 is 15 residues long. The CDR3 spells CASSPTSGSFFEQYF. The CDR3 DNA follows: TGTGCCAGCAGTCCGACTAGCGGGAGCTTTTTTGAGCAGTACTTC.

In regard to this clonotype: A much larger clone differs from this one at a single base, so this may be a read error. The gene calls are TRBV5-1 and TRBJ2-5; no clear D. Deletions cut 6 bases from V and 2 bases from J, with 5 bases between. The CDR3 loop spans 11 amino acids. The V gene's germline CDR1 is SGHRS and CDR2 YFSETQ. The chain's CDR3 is CASTIQETQYF. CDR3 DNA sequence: TGCGCCAGCACCATACAAGAGACCCAGTACTTC. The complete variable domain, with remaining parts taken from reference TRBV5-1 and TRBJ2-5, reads KAGVTQTPRYLIKTRGQQVTLSCSPISGHRSVSWYQQTPGQGLQFLFEYFSETQRNKGNFPGRFSGRQFSNSRSEMNVSTLELGDSALYLCASTIQETQYFGPGTRLLVL.

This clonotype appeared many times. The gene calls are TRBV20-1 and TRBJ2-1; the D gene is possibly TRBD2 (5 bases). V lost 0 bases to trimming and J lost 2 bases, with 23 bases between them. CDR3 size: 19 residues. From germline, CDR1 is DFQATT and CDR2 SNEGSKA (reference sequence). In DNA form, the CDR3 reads TGCAGTGCTAGAGATCATCGGGGATCGCCGGCGGCCCCCTACAATGAGCAGTTCTTC. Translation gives CSARDHRGSPAAPYNEQFF.